Sequencing of this T cell receptor beta chain was carried out in a study of cytomegalovirus exposure and HLA in healthy donors. Amplification used 60 Vbeta primers and 13 Jbeta primers. TCRdb's table, derived via immunoSEQ multiplex PCR, lists solely in-frame clones and lacks some. The table has 140,000 to 150,000 clones, roughly 66% seen once; the top ten hold approximately 1.8%. Details on this clone: Its antigen is unidentified.

The study's findings and limits: In a later analysis, productive TCRs from donors in an Asian-associated ancestry cluster reportedly carried fewer N-insertions than the cohort mean.

Sequenced: PBMCs. The origin of this receptor is a woman aged 18 to 35 in good health and CMV-seronegative.

This CDR3 reads CAISESRRQVSGANVLTF. The CDR3 DNA reads TGTGCCATCAGTGAGTCGAGACGACAGGTCTCTGGGGCCAACGTCCTGACTTTC. The V gene is TRBV10-3, the J gene TRBJ2-6, with a weak D call TRBD1 (6 bases). This CDR3 contains 18 residues. The V gene's germline CDR1 is ENHRY and CDR2 SYGVKD. Trimming cost V 0 bases and J 0 bases, with 12 bases left between them.